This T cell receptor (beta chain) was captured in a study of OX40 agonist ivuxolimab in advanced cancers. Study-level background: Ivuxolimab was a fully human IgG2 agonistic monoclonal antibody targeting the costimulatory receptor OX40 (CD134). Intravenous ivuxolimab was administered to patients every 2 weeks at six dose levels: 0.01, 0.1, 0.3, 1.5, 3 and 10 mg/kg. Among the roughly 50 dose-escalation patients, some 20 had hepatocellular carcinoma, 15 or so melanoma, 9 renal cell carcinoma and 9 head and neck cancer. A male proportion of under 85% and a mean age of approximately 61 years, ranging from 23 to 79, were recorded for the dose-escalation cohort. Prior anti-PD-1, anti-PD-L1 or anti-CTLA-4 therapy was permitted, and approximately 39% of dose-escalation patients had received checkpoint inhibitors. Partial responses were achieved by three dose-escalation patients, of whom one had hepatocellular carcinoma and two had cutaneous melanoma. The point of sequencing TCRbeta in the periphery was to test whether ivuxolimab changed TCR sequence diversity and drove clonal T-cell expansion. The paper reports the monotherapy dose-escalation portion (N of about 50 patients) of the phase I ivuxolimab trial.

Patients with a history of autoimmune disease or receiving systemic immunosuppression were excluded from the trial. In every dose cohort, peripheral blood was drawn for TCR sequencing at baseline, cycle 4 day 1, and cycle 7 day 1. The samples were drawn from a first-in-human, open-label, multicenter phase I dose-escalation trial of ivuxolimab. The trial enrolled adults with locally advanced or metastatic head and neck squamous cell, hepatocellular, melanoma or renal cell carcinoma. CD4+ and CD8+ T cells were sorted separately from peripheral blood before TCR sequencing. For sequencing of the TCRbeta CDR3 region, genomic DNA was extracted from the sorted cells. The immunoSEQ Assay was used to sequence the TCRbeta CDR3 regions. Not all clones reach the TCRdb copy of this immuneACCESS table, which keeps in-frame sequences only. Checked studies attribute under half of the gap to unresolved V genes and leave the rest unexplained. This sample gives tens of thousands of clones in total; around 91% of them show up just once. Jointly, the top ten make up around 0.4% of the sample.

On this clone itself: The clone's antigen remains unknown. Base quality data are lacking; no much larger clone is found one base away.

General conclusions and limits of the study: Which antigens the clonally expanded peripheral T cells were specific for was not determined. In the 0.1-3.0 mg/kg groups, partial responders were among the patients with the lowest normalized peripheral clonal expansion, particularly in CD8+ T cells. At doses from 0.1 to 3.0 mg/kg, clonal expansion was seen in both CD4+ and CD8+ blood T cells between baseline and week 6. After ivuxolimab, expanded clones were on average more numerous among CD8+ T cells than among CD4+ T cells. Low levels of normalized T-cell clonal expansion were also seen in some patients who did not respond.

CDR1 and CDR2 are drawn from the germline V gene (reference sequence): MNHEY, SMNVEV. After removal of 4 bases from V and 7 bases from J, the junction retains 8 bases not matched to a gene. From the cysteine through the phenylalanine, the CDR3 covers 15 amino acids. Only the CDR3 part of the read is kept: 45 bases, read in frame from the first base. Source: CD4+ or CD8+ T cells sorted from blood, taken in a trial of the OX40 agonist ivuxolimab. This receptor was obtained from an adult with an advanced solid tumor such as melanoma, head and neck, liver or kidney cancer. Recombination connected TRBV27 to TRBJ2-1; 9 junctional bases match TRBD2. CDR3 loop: CASSSPGTSINEQFF. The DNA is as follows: TGTGCCAGCAGTTCCCCCGGGACTAGCATAAATGAGCAGTTCTTC.